This is a list of T cell receptor beta chains from one sample in a study of identical twins. In TCRdb, the 5' RACE reads were re-called with MiXCR into one record per CDR3 protein. Here the sample spans 750,000 to 950,000 distinct CDR3 sequences, approximately 13% being singletons. This sample also belongs to another study, concerning yellow fever vaccine responses in identical twins.

Sequencing was performed on PBMCs. The receptors shown here come from a woman aged 18-30 years in good health. CDR3s include the opening cysteine and the closing phenylalanine or tryptophan. The D gene is left open where the match is weak. Only some rows state a clone size, as once, few, many or a class for expanded clones.

. | . | TRBJ1-1 | TRBV9 | CASSVVFEDTSENTEAFF | TGTGCCAGCAGCGTAGTTTTTGAGGACACCTCCGAGAACACTGAAGCTTTCTTT
. | TRBD1 | TRBJ2-5 | TRBV7-6 | CASSTQGAGEETQYF | TGTGCCAGCAGCACACAGGGGGCTGGCGAAGAGACCCAGTACTTC
few | . | TRBJ2-7 | TRBV6-2/TRBV6-3 | CASSYLGRLDEQYF | TGTGCCAGCAGTTACCTAGGGAGGCTTGACGAGCAGTACTTC
few | . | TRBJ1-1 | TRBV20-1 | CSASPLLTGNTEAFF | TGCAGTGCTAGTCCCCTCCTCACAGGGAACACTGAAGCTTTCTTT
. | TRBD1 | TRBJ1-2 | TRBV4-1 | CASSPHRDRLNYGYTF | TGCGCCAGCAGCCCACACCGGGACAGGCTTAACTATGGCTACACCTTC
few | TRBD1 | TRBJ1-2 | TRBV5-1 | CASRQGQGLRSYPIRYGYTF | TGCGCCAGCAGACAAGGACAGGGATTGAGGAGCTATCCTATCCGCTATGGCTACACCTTC
. | TRBD1 | TRBJ2-1 | TRBV6-1 | CASIKDRPRSYNEQFF | TGTGCCAGCATAAAGGACAGGCCCCGCTCCTACAATGAGCAGTTCTTC
few | TRBD1 | TRBJ1-3 | TRBV7-8 | CASSLQGARGNTIYF | TGTGCCAGCAGTCTACAGGGGGCGCGGGGAAACACCATATATTTT
. | . | TRBJ2-7 | TRBV2 | CASSERRTVNYEQYF | TGTGCCAGCAGTGAGAGGAGGACAGTCAACTACGAGCAGTACTTC
. | TRBD2 | TRBJ2-2 | TRBV6-1 | CASRQLAGGPGELFF | TGTGCCAGCAGGCAACTAGCGGGAGGCCCCGGGGAGCTGTTTTTT
. | TRBD2 | TRBJ2-2 | TRBV12-3/TRBV12-4 | CASSFGGGRKGELFF | TGTGCCAGCAGTTTCGGGGGGGGACGAAAGGGGGAGCTGTTTTTT
many | TRBD1 | TRBJ1-5 | TRBV24-1 | CATSDQGAGQPQHF | TGTGCCACCAGTGATCAGGGGGCCGGTCAGCCCCAGCATTTT
. | . | TRBJ1-5 | TRBV20-1 | CSAPGGGGNQPQHF | TGCAGTGCACCGGGGGGGGGCGGCAATCAGCCCCAGCATTTT
many | TRBD1 | TRBJ1-5 | TRBV4-1 | CASSQDRAQNQPQHF | TGCGCCAGCAGCCAGGACAGGGCCCAAAATCAGCCCCAGCATTTT
. | TRBD1 | TRBJ1-5 | TRBV4-1 | CASSQDAGTGYNQPQHF | TGCGCCAGCAGCCAAGACGCCGGGACAGGGTACAATCAGCCCCAGCATTTT
. | . | TRBJ2-1 | TRBV2 | CASRVQGNEQFF | TGTGCCAGCAGAGTACAGGGAAATGAGCAGTTCTTC
. | TRBD1 | TRBJ2-7 | TRBV15 | CATSIGTAPYEQYF | TGTGCCACCAGCATAGGGACAGCCCCCTACGAGCAGTACTTC
. | . | TRBJ1-2 | TRBV20-1 | CSASRGSYYGYTF | TGCAGTGCTAGCCGGGGGTCGTACTATGGCTACACCTTC
. | . | TRBJ2-5 | TRBV14 | CASSQSRGQETQYF | TGTGCCAGCAGCCAATCCCGGGGACAAGAGACCCAGTACTTC
. | . | TRBJ2-1 | TRBV20-1 | CSASRSSNEQFF | TGCAGTGCTAGCCGCTCTAGCAATGAGCAGTTCTTC
few | . | TRBJ2-5 | TRBV24-1 | CATSPTPAGAGETQYF | TGTGCCACCAGTCCTACACCCGCAGGGGCTGGTGAGACCCAGTACTTC